The sequence of this T cell receptor beta chain was determined in a study of cytomegalovirus exposure and HLA in healthy donors. As concerns this clone: Its target is not known.

Overall study findings and caveats: For most TCR sequences rarity was the rule, although some public TCRs occurred in many donors. Specificity of three CMV-associated chains for CMV antigens was verified in vitro.

The donors were in the approximately 120-subject validation cohort, distinct from the roughly 600-subject first cohort. CDR1 is SNHLY, CDR2 FYNNEI, per germline. The CDR3 length is 14 residues. V shed 4 bases and J shed 0 bases, with 10 bases lying between them. Generated by immunoSEQ multiplex PCR, the TCRdb table keeps only in-frame clones and is missing some. The sample has 200,000 to 250,000 clones; roughly 83% are singletons. The J gene is TRBJ2-7, the V gene TRBV2; no clear D gene. The source is a woman aged 25-40 years in good health and CMV-seropositive. Sequencing used PBMCs. CDR3 DNA: TGTGCCAGCAGTGTTGTGGCAGGCTCCTACGAGCAGTACTTC. Its protein is CASSVVAGSYEQYF.